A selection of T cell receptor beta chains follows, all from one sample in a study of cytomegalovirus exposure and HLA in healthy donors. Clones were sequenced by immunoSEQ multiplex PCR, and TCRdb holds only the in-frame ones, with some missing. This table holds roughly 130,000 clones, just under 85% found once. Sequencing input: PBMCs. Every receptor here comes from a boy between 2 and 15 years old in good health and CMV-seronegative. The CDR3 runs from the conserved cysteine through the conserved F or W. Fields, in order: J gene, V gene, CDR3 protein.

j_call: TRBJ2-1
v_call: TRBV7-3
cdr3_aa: CASSLIFSRGINEQFF

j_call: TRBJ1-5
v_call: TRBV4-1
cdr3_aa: CASSQYSRDISVQPQHF

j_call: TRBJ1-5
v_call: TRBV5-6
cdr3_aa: CASSYGPGGIQPQHF

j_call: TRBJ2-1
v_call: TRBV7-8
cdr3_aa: CASSLGGDEQFF

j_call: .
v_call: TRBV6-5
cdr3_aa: CASSYTTDGSYEQYF

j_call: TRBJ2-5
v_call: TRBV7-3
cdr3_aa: CASSSGREETQYF

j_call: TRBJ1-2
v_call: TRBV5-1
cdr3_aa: CASSVGDSQLIHTF

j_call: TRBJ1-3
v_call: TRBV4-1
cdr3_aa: CASSVRQGLNTIYF

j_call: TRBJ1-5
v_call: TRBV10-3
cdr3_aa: CAISDTGQGGQPQHF

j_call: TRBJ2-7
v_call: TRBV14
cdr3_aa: CASSNSENWDEQYF

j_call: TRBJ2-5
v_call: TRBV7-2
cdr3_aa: CCTGGPTQETQYF

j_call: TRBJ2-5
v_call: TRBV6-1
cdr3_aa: CASSFSGGLGETQYF

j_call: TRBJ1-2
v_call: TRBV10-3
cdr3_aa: CAISPGQGLGHGYTF

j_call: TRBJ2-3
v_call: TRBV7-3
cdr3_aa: CASSSTGAPTDTQYF

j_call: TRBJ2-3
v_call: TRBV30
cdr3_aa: CAWSPVLGDTQYF

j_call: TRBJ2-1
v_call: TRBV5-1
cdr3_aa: CASSGRDRGQSEQFF

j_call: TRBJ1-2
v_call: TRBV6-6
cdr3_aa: CASSRQGWGYTF

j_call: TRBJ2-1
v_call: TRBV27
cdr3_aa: CASSLGLGSSYNEQFF

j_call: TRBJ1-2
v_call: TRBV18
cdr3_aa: CASSPLTGGGGGYTF

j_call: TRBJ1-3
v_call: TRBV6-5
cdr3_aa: CASSDGQRNTIYF

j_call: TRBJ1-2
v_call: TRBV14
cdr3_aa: CASSQEDGTGGDYGYTF

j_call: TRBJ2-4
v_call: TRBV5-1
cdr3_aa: CASSPEAGNIQYF

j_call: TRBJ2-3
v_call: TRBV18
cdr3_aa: CASSPGTLAPTDTQYF

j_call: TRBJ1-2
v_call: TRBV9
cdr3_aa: CASSAGEGLNYGYTF

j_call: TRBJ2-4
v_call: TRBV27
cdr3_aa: CASSPTFTGGSTRRNIQYF

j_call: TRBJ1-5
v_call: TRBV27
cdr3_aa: CASSPLSNQPQHF

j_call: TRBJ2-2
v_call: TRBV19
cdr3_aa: CASSIAAGELFF

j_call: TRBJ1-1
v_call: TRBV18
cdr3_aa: CASSPPGPQNTEAFF

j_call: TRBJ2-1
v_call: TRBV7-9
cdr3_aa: CASSSVVGLADEQFF

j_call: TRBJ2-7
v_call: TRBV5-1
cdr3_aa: CASSPLTLSYEQYF

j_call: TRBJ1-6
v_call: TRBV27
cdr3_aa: CASSLAGGSYNSPLHF

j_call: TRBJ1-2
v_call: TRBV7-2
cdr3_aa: CASSLAFDRLF

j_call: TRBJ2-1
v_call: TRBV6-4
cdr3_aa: CASSDSAHSYNEQFF

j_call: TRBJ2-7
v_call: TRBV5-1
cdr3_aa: CASSSVPGQGSYEQYF

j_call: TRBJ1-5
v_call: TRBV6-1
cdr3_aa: CASSEFGTNNQPQHF

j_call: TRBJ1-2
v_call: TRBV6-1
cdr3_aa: CASSDLTGSGGYTF

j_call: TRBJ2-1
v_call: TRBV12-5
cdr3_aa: CASATVAGVFDEQFF

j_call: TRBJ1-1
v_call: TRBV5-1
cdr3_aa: CASSFANSLEAFF

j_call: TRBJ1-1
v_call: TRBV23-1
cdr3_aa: CASSQSGGNGGAFF

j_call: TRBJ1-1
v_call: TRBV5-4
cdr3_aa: CASSLARRNTEAFF

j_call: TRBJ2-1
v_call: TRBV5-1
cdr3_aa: CASSPIMSNLDNEQFF

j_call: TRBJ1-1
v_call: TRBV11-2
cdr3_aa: CASSLGATGTNTEAFF

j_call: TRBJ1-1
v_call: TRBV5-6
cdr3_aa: CASSLVGVEAFF

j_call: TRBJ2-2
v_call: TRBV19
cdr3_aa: CASSRTGFFTAGELFF